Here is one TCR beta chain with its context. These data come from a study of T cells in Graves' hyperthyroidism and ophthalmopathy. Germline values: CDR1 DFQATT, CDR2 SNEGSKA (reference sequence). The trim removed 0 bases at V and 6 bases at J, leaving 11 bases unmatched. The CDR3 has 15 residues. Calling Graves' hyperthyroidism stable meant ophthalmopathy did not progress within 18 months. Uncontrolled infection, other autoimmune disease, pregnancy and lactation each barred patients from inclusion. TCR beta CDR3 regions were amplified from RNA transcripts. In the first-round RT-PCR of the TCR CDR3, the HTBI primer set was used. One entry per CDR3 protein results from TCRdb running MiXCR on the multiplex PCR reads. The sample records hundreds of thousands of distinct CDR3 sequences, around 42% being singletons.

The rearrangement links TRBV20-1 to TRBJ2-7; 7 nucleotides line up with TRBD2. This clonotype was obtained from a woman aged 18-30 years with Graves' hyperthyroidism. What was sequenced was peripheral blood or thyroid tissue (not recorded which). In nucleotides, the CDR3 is TGCAGTGCTAGAGATGGGGTGCGGGAGAGTGGCGAGCAGTACTTC. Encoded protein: CSARDGVRESGEQYF.